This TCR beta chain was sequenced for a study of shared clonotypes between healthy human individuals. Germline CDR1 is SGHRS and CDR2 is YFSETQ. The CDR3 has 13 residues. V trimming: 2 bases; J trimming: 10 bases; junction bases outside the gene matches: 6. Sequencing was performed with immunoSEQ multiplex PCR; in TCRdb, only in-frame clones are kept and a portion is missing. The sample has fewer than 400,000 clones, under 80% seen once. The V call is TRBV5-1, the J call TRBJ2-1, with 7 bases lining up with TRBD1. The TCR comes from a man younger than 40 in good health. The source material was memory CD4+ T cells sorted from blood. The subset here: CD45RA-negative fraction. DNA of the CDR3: TGCGCCAGCAGCTTAGACAGGGATCGCGAGCAGTTCTTC. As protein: CASSLDRDREQFF.